This T cell receptor (beta chain) appears in the sequencing data of a study of T cell responses to AZD1222 COVID-19 vaccine. Profiling relied on immunoSEQ multiplex PCR, and the TCRdb table lists in-frame clones only, not all of them. The sample shows about 200,000 clones, about 93% of them seen only once. Per the germline V gene, CDR1 is SGHRS and CDR2 is YFSETQ. The CDR3 runs to 14 residues. V was pared by 3 bases and J by 2 bases, with 5 bases of the junction left unmatched. The sequence derives from an adult who received the AZD1222 COVID-19 vaccine. The chain combines TRBV5-1 with TRBJ2-7; 7 bases align to TRBD2. Specimen: peripheral blood, collected 28 days after the second AZD1222 dose. The CDR3 DNA follows: TGCGCCAGCAGCTCCGGGGGGACGCCCTACGAGCAGTACTTC. Translated, it gives CASSSGGTPYEQYF.